These 26 T cell receptor beta chains originate from one sample sequenced in a study of shared clonotypes between healthy human individuals. Produced via immunoSEQ multiplex PCR; TCRdb's table is partial and in-frame only. This sample has around 1,900,000 clones, with about 94% found just once. Naive CD8 isolation took CD45RO-negative cells positively selected for CCR7 and excluded terminally differentiated effector memory CD45RA+ cells. The sample comprised naive CD8+ T cells from PBMCs. These receptor sequences come from a man aged 18 to 35 in good health. Some clones in this sample may be carry-over from other donors' samples.

The gene calls are TRBV5-1 and TRBJ2-7; the match to TRBD1 covers 11 bases. CDR1 and CDR2 from the germline V gene are SGHRS and YFSETQ. The CDR3 is made up of 17 amino acids. J gave up 6 bases and V 3 bases, and 14 bases lay outside the gene matches. Here the CDR3 reads CASSWSETGTGGREQYF. The CDR3 bases are TGCGCCAGCAGCTGGAGCGAGACGGGGACAGGGGGACGCGAGCAGTACTTC. Variable domain in full (rest from reference TRBV5-1 and TRBJ2-7): KAGVTQTPRYLIKTRGQQVTLSCSPISGHRSVSWYQQTPGQGLQFLFEYFSETQRNKGNFPGRFSGRQFSNSRSEMNVSTLELGDSALYLCASSWSETGTGGREQYFGPGTRLTVT.

The chain uses TRBV10-3 and TRBJ2-7; 9 bases align to TRBD1. In germline, CDR1 is ENHRY, CDR2 SYGVKD. The CDR3 length is 15 residues. Trimming took 0 bases from V and 0 from J; bases not matched to a gene: 0. CDR3 in DNA: TGTGCCATCAGTGAGTCGGGACAGGGCTCCTACGAGCAGTACTTC. Its translation: CAISESGQGSYEQYF.

The genes are TRBV28 and TRBJ2-2; D might be TRBD2 (5 bases). Trimming stripped 2 bases from V and 10 bases from J, with 11 bases between. The CDR3 spans 13 residues. Germline V gene data show CDR1 as MDHEN and CDR2 as SYDVKM. CDR3 sequence reads: CASSLRLGAELFF. In DNA form, the CDR3 reads TGTGCCAGCAGTTTAAGATTGGGAGCGGAGCTGTTTTTT. The entire variable domain, with the rest obtained from reference TRBV28 and TRBJ2-2, is as follows: DVKVTQSSRYLVKRTGEKVFLECVQDMDHENMFWYRQDPGLGLRLIYFSYDVKMKEKGDIPEGYSVSREKKERFSLILESASTNQTSMYLCASSLRLGAELFFGEGSRLTVL.

This clone was seen only once. The chain joins TRBV4-1 to TRBJ2-5, with TRBD2 identical over 7 bases. CDR1 MGHRA and CDR2 YSYEKL come from the germline V gene. Germline trimming cut 4 bases from V and 5 bases from J; bases unmatched to any gene: 10. The CDR3 covers 15 residues. Written as DNA, the CDR3 is TGCGCCAGCAGCCCAGGGACTACCTCCGGGGAGACCCAGTACTTC. Amino acid sequence: CASSPGTTSGETQYF.

The chain combines TRBV27 with TRBJ2-5; no clear D gene. Trimming left V 3 bases short and J 5 bases short, with 7 bases between. This CDR3 is built from 12 residues. The germline gives CDR1 MNHEY, CDR2 SMNVEV (reference sequence). For the CDR3, the DNA is TGTGCCAGCAGTTTCATGGGCGAGACCCAGTACTTC. It translates to CASSFMGETQYF.

Only a few counts were recorded for this clone. This chain links TRBV11-2 with TRBJ1-1, with TRBD1 matching over 7 bases. Germline V gene data show CDR1 as SGHAT and CDR2 as FQNNGV. V was clipped by 4 bases and J by 0 bases; unmatched bases: 5. This CDR3 is built from 15 residues. The CDR3 here is CASSYGQVLNTEAFF. The CDR3 nucleotides are TGTGCCAGCAGCTACGGACAGGTGCTGAACACTGAAGCTTTCTTT.

V and J are TRBV6-6 and TRBJ2-1, with D possibly being TRBD1 (5 bases). The CDR3 is 11 amino acids. The ends were cut back, 7 bases at V and 10 bases at J, with 11 bases in the middle. The germline V gene has CDR1 MNHNY and CDR2 SVGAGI (reference sequence). Here the CDR3 reads CASTSAGEQFF. DNA of the CDR3: TGTGCCAGCACCTCAGCAGGGGAGCAGTTCTTC.

V usage is TRBV7-9 and J usage is TRBJ2-1; perhaps D is TRBD1 or TRBD2 (5 bases each). V was shortened by 6 bases and J by 8 bases, with 17 bases between the two germline ends. CDR3 size: 14 residues. The germline V gene encodes CDR1 SEHNR and CDR2 FQNEAQ (reference sequence). Here the CDR3 reads CASSWSRENYEQFF. CDR3 DNA sequence: TGTGCCAGCAGTTGGTCCAGGGAGAACTATGAGCAGTTCTTC. Drawing the rest from reference TRBV7-9 and TRBJ2-1, the complete variable domain is DTGVSQNPRHKITKRGQNVTFRCDPISEHNRLYWYRQTLGQGPEFLTYFQNEAQLEKSRLLSDRFSAERPKGSFSTLEIQRTEQGDSAMYLCASSWSRENYEQFFGPGTRLTVL.

V is TRBV27 and J is TRBJ1-5; possible D gene TRBD1, 5 bases. The CDR3 has 17 amino acids. Trimming took off 6 bases at V and 3 bases at J, with 21 bases between the two ends. Germline lookup yields CDR1 MNHEY and CDR2 SMNVEV (reference sequence). CDR3 sequence reads: CASSYRTAFGVNQPQHF. CDR3 sequence (DNA): TGTGCCAGCAGCTACAGGACGGCTTTTGGGGTCAATCAGCCCCAGCATTTT.

This chain links TRBV7-9 with TRBJ1-5; TRBD1 is a possible D gene (6 bases). From germline, CDR1 is SEHNR and CDR2 FQNEAQ (reference sequence). CDR3 size: 13 residues. Between the trimmed V and J ends, which lost 5 bases and 11 bases, there was a span of 16 bases. The CDR3 nucleotides read TGTGCCAGCAGCGCAGGGGACTCCAGCACCCAGCATTTT. The encoded protein is CASSAGDSSTQHF.

This sequence joins TRBV6-6 and TRBJ2-7; D not resolved. The germline V gene encodes CDR1 MNHNY and CDR2 SVGAGI (reference sequence). V lost 0 bases to trimming and J lost 3 bases, with 9 bases between them. CDR3 length: 14 residues. The CDR3 is CASSYSVEFYEQYF. CDR3 bases: TGTGCCAGCAGTTACTCGGTAGAGTTCTACGAGCAGTACTTC.

The genes are TRBV5-6 and TRBJ2-7; D call uncertain. Trimming stripped 1 base from V and 2 bases from J, with 7 bases between. CDR1 SGHDT and CDR2 YYEEEE come from the germline V gene. This CDR3 comprises 13 residues. CDR3 amino acids: CASSLQWPYEQYF. The CDR3 nucleotides are TGTGCCAGCAGCTTGCAGTGGCCCTACGAGCAGTACTTC.

The J gene is TRBJ2-3, the V gene TRBV27; 7 nucleotides match TRBD2. Germline CDR1 reads MNHEY; CDR2 reads SMNVEV (reference sequence). The CDR3 has 16 amino acids. Trimming cost V 10 bases and J 2 bases; bases outside gene matches: 15. The CDR3 region has the DNA TGTGCCACAGTCCCGTACATTGCGGGAGACACAGATACGCAGTATTTT. The encoded protein is CATVPYIAGDTDTQYF.

The V gene is TRBV6-5, the J gene TRBJ2-3, with D unresolved. Germline V gene data show CDR1 as MNHEY and CDR2 as SVGAGI. Trimming stripped 2 bases from V and 0 bases from J, with 12 bases between. The CDR3 is 16 residues long. The CDR3 DNA is TGTGCCAGCAGTTACACACTTCCAACAAGCACAGATACGCAGTATTTT. It yields the protein CASSYTLPTSTDTQYF.

The V gene is TRBV11-2, the J gene TRBJ2-1; TRBD2 matches at 7 bases. Germline CDR1 reads SGHAT; CDR2 reads FQNNGV. This CDR3 contains 15 residues. The trim removed 5 bases at V and 3 bases at J, leaving 7 bases unmatched. In nucleotides, the CDR3 is TGTGCCAGCAGCCGGACTAGAGATCGCTACAATGAGCAGTTCTTC. It codes for CASSRTRDRYNEQFF.

The V gene is TRBV5-4, the J gene TRBJ1-2; 7 positions match TRBD1. Germline V gene sequence: CDR1 SGHNT, CDR2 YYREEE (reference sequence). Trimming cost V 4 bases and J 3 bases; bases outside gene matches: 15. The CDR3 extends over 17 amino acids. CDR3 sequence: CASSAGRGGAPDYGYTF. The CDR3 DNA sequence: TGTGCCAGCAGCGCTGGCAGAGGGGGCGCACCCGACTATGGCTACACCTTC. The variable domain in full, completed from reference TRBV5-4 and TRBJ1-2, reads ETGVTQSPTHLIKTRGQQVTLRCSSQSGHNTVSWYQQALGQGPQFIFQYYREEENGRGNFPPRFSGLQFPNYSSELNVNALELDDSALYLCASSAGRGGAPDYGYTFGSGTRLTVV.

The chain recombines TRBV27 with TRBJ2-1; no clear D gene. Germline loops: CDR1 MNHEY, CDR2 SMNVEV (reference sequence). The CDR3 runs to 16 residues. Trimming pared 2 bases from V and 0 bases from J, leaving 11 bases between. CDR3 sequence (DNA): TGTGCCAGCAGTTTAGCCGCGAAGAGCTCCTACAATGAGCAGTTCTTC. Amino acid sequence: CASSLAAKSSYNEQFF.

This clone was found once. J is TRBJ2-7 and V is TRBV27; the D is unclear. CDR1 and CDR2 (germline): MNHEY, SMNVEV (reference sequence). The CDR3 runs 13 residues. V was pared by 6 bases and J by 2 bases, with 11 bases between. The CDR3: CASRVTETYEQYF. CDR3 DNA: TGTGCCAGCAGAGTGACGGAAACCTACGAGCAGTACTTC.

The gene calls are TRBV6-5 and TRBJ1-1; TRBD1 matches at 8 bases. Germline CDR1 is MNHEY and CDR2 is SVGAGI. The CDR3 consists of 15 residues. V was clipped by 5 bases and J by 5 bases; unmatched bases: 10. The CDR3 DNA sequence: TGTGCCAGCAGTGTGCAGGGGGCGATTGGTACTGAAGCTTTCTTT. This translates into CASSVQGAIGTEAFF.

The chain combines TRBV13 with TRBJ2-2; possibly TRBD1 or TRBD2 for D (5 bases each). Trimming left V 5 bases short and J 4 bases short, with 8 bases between. Germline lookup yields CDR1 PRHDT and CDR2 FYEKMQ (reference sequence). The CDR3 has 13 amino acids. CDR3 loop: CASSGAGTGELFF. CDR3 DNA sequence: TGTGCCAGCAGCGGGGCGGGCACCGGGGAGCTGTTTTTT.

The chain uses TRBV18 and TRBJ2-2, with TRBD2 identical over 10 bases. The CDR3 sequence is 18 residues long. Per germline, CDR1 KGHSH and CDR2 LQKENI. Germline trimming cut 3 bases from V and 7 bases from J; bases unmatched to any gene: 14. DNA of the CDR3: TGTGCCAGCTCACCCCCGCGGCTAGCGGGAGTATCGATCGGGGAGCTGTTTTTT. Its translation is CASSPPRLAGVSIGELFF.

The J gene is TRBJ2-3, the V gene TRBV9; 7 bases fit TRBD2. The CDR3 length is 17 residues. V gave up 4 bases and J gave up 0 bases; unmatched junction bases: 11. CDR1 is SGDLS, CDR2 YYNGEE, per germline. CDR3 in amino acids: CASSTSGTTSSTDTQYF. In DNA, the CDR3 is TGTGCCAGCAGCACTTCCGGGACTACCTCTAGCACAGATACGCAGTATTTT.

V and J are TRBV18 and TRBJ2-3; 8 bases align to TRBD1. The germline V gene encodes CDR1 KGHSH and CDR2 LQKENI. This CDR3 has 16 amino acids. J gave up 1 base and V 4 bases, and 7 bases lay outside the gene matches. CDR3 in DNA: TGTGCCAGCTCACTGAAGACAGGGGTGGGCACAGATACGCAGTATTTT. This codes for CASSLKTGVGTDTQYF.

A single count supports this clone. The rearrangement joins TRBV5-1 to TRBJ2-3; 7 bases are a match to TRBD2. The junction had 18 bases not matched to a gene; V was cut back by 3 bases and J by 5 bases. The V gene's germline CDR1 is SGHRS and CDR2 YFSETQ. The CDR3 is 18 amino acids. DNA of the CDR3: TGCGCCAGCAGCTCGGGCCTCCTAGTTTTTCCGGGGGGAGATACGCAGTATTTT. Residues: CASSSGLLVFPGGDTQYF.

This clone was detected only once. This chain joins TRBV19 and TRBJ2-7; 12 bases are a match to TRBD2. V shed 3 bases, J shed 3 bases, and the junction held 6 bases outside the gene matches. The CDR3 spans 16 residues. CDR1 and CDR2 (germline): LNHDA, SQIVND (reference sequence). The CDR3 region is CASSIQQGLAGYEQYF. The DNA of the CDR3 is TGTGCCAGTAGTATCCAACAGGGACTAGCGGGCTACGAGCAGTACTTC.

The chain combines TRBV28 with TRBJ2-7; D is unresolved. V gave up 6 bases and J gave up 3 bases, with 15 bases separating them. The CDR3 is 14 residues long. Per the germline V gene, CDR1 is MDHEN and CDR2 is SYDVKM. In nucleotides, the CDR3 is TGTGCCAGCAGCCCCCCCTTTGGGCTCTACGAGCAGTACTTC. It yields the protein CASSPPFGLYEQYF.